This T cell receptor (beta chain) is drawn from a study of blood T cells in healthy people across ages. A few counts support this clonotype. The antigen is unknown. Then a second PCR, running about 7 to 11 cycles, was carried out with a sample-barcoded 5' primer and a J-beta primer mix. MiXCR, applied by TCRdb to the 5' RACE reads, yields one record per CDR3 protein. This table has some 860,000 distinct CDR3 sequences, 45% to 70% appearing once. General study results and limits: Compared with aged donors, long-lived donors showed fewer expanded clones, suggesting selection.

The length of the CDR3 is 15 residues. The V gene lost 5 bases and the J gene lost 6 bases, with 17 bases spanning the gap. Germline V gene sequence: CDR1 SGHNT, CDR2 YENEEA. Input material: blood. The chain links TRBV11-3 to TRBJ2-1; D is unresolved. This TCR came from a man in his forties or fifties in good health. Written as DNA, the CDR3 is TGTGCCAGCAGCCCCAGTGGCATCGGTCCCAATGAGCAGTTCTTC. Amino acids: CASSPSGIGPNEQFF.